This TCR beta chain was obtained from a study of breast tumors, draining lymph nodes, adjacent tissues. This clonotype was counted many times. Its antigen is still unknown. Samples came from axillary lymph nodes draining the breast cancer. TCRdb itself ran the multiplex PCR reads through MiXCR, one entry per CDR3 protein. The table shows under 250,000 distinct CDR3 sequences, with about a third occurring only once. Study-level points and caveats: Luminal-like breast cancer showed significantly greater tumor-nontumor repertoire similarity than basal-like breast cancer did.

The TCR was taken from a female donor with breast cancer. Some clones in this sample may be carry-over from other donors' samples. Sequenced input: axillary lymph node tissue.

CDR3 residues: CASSQDQAKEQHSGNTIYF. DNA of the CDR3: TGTGCCAGCAGTCAAGACCAGGCCAAGGAACAGCACTCTGGAAACACCATATATTTT. This chain connects TRBV11-3 to TRBJ1-3, with D unclear. The V and J ends lost 6 bases and 0 bases respectively, with 24 bases between them. This CDR3 is built from 19 residues. Germline loops: CDR1 SGHNT, CDR2 YENEEA.